The next 15 T cell receptor beta chains were all read from a single sample in a study of breast tumors, draining lymph nodes, adjacent tissues. TCRdb re-called the multiplex PCR reads through MiXCR, storing one row per CDR3 protein. The data contain about 150,000 distinct CDR3 sequences, less than 35% of them seen just once; the ten biggest clones take up about 2.5%. Axillary draining lymph nodes of breast cancer patients supplied the node samples. Sequencing was performed on axillary lymph node tissue. All receptors derive from a female donor with breast cancer. Some clones in this sample may be carry-over from other donors' samples.

This clonotype was counted once. A read error may account for a junction end that differs from germline. V gene TRBV5-4 combines with J gene TRBJ1-2; no reliable D call. The CDR3 totals 13 residues. The V gene's germline CDR1 is SGHNT and CDR2 YYREEE (reference sequence). CDR3 loop: CASSLPTAYGHTF. The CDR3 nucleotides read TGTGCCAGCAGCTTGCCCACCGCCTATGGCCACACCTTC.

The chain links TRBV20-1 to TRBJ2-5; 16 nucleotides align to TRBD2. The CDR3 spans 17 residues. V was pared by 6 bases and J by 4 bases, with 11 bases of the junction left unmatched. CDR1 is DFQATT and CDR2 is SNEGSKA in the germline V gene (reference sequence). CDR3 protein: CSAPRGTSGGAGETQYF. The CDR3 nucleotides read TGCAGTGCCCCCCGGGGGACTAGCGGGGGGGCCGGAGAGACCCAGTACTTC.

This clonotype was detected many times. The chain couples TRBV30 to TRBJ2-7, with 10 positions matching TRBD1. The junction had 8 bases not matched to a gene; V was cut back by 6 bases and J by 6 bases. Germline CDR1 is GTSNPN and CDR2 is SVGIG (reference sequence). This CDR3 spans 13 amino acids. The CDR3 is CACSGQGFGEQYF. CDR3 DNA: TGTGCCTGTTCGGGACAGGGGTTCGGCGAGCAGTACTTC.

The V gene is TRBV7-2, the J gene TRBJ2-6; 7 positions match TRBD2. The CDR3 is 17 residues long. Germline lookup yields CDR1 SGHTA and CDR2 FQGNSA. V dropped 2 bases and J dropped 7; count of bases not matched to a gene: 11. The CDR3 region is CASSLRGVEVIANVLTF. CDR3 bases: TGTGCCAGCAGCTTACGGGGGGTAGAGGTAATAGCCAACGTCCTGACTTTC. The complete variable domain, with remaining parts taken from reference TRBV7-2 and TRBJ2-6, reads GAGVSQSPSNKVTEKGKDVELRCDPISGHTALYWYRQSLGQGLEFLIYFQGNSAPDKSGLPSDRFSAERTGGSVSTLTIQRTQQEDSAVYLCASSLRGVEVIANVLTFGAGSRLTVL.

To note about this clonotype: An end of the junction does not agree with germline; a read error may underlie this. The rearrangement joins TRBV18 to TRBJ1-5; no definite D call. Germline V CDR1 and CDR2: KGHSH, LQKENI. The CDR3 is 13 amino acids. The DNA of the CDR3 is TGTGCCAGCGCCGTCAAGGACCAGCAGCCCCCGCATTTT. Encoded protein: CASAVKDQQPPHF.

J is TRBJ2-7 and V is TRBV11-3; 12 nucleotides match TRBD2. This CDR3 has 15 amino acids. Germline V gene lookup returns CDR1 SGHNT and CDR2 YENEEA. With 5 bases clipped from V and 3 bases from J, the junction kept 5 bases outside the gene matches. The CDR3 loop is CASSPRLAGVYEQYV. The DNA of the CDR3 is TGTGCCAGCAGCCCAAGACTAGCGGGGGTCTACGAGCAGTACGTC.

As to this clonotype: A much larger clone differs from this one at a single base, so this may be a read error. The chain couples TRBV6-6 to TRBJ1-2; unclear D gene. Germline V CDR1 and CDR2: MNHNY, SVGAGI (reference sequence). This CDR3 region has 12 residues. CDR3 sequence (DNA): TGTGCCGGCAGTTACTCGCAGTATGGCTACACCTTC. Protein: CAGSYSQYGYTF.

Ten or more counts support this clonotype. V is TRBV9 and J is TRBJ2-5; 9 positions agree with TRBD2. From germline, CDR1 is SGDLS and CDR2 YYNGEE. Germline trimming cut 3 bases from V and 3 bases from J; bases unmatched to any gene: 9. The CDR3 is 16 residues long. The DNA for the CDR3 is TGTGCCAGCAGCGAGGGGGGGCTAGCGGGGAAAGAGACCCAGTACTTC. Its translation is CASSEGGLAGKETQYF.

Comments on this clonotype: This may come from a read error, since a much larger clone is one base off. CDR3 sequence (DNA): TGTGCCAGCAGCCAAGATACCACAGCGGGAAACACCATGTATTTT. Translated, it gives CASSQDTTAGNTMYF. V is TRBV3-1 and J is TRBJ1-3, with unresolved D. The CDR3 spans 15 residues. Germline V gives CDR1 LGHDT, CDR2 YNNKEL (reference sequence).

Details on this clonotype: This may be a read error: a much more frequent sequence differs by one nucleotide. Because it lacks the conserved phenylalanine or tryptophan at the end, this CDR3 is likely a read error. The V call is TRBV6-1, the J call TRBJ1-5; D gene unclear. Trimming pared 9 bases from V and 7 bases from J, leaving 16 bases between. The germline V gene has CDR1 MNHNS and CDR2 SASEGT. The CDR3 extends over 13 amino acids. CDR3 in DNA: TGTGCCAGTGGGAGGGTGATAGGACAGCCCCAGCATTCT. It encodes CASGRVIGQPQHS.

Concerning this clonotype: Compared with germline, one end of the junction differs, possibly owing to a read error. The rearrangement uses TRBV6-6 and TRBJ2-7, with D hard to call. This CDR3 is built from 12 residues. Germline CDR1 is MNHNY and CDR2 is SVGAGI (reference sequence). The CDR3 reads CAGSQTAYEQYF. The CDR3 DNA reads as TGTGCCGGCAGTCAGACCGCTTACGAGCAGTACTTC.

The table lists this clonotype with a few counts. The genes are TRBV28 and TRBJ2-3, with D hard to call. The CDR3 is 12 amino acids. V lost 3 bases and J 14 bases, leaving 15 bases between the germline ends. Germline CDR1 and CDR2: MDHEN and SYDVKM. The chain's CDR3 is CASSFKSRIWYF. The CDR3 DNA reads TGTGCCAGCAGTTTTAAGTCTAGGATTTGGTATTTT.

Comment on this clonotype: Just one base apart from a much larger clone, this may be a read error. J is TRBJ2-2 and V is TRBV5-4, with D possibly TRBD1 on 6 matching bases. V lost 5 bases and J 2 bases, leaving 13 bases between the germline ends. This CDR3 has 15 amino acids. CDR1 SGHNT and CDR2 YYREEE come from the germline V gene (reference sequence). The CDR3 DNA follows: TGTGCCAGCAGACTCGGGACAACAAACACCGGGGAGCTGTTTTTT. Translated: CASRLGTTNTGELFF.

This clonotype was counted at least ten times. V is TRBV2 and J is TRBJ1-3, with 9 bases matching TRBD1. The germline V gene encodes CDR1 SNHLY and CDR2 FYNNEI. J lost 2 bases, V lost 6 bases, and 14 bases had no gene match. The CDR3 loop spans 18 amino acids. The CDR3 loop reads CASSGHRTGVQAGNTIYF. The CDR3, as DNA: TGTGCCAGCAGCGGACACAGGACAGGGGTGCAAGCTGGAAACACCATATATTTT.

This clonotype appeared many times. This sequence joins TRBV20-1 and TRBJ1-5, with 9 bases identical to TRBD1. The germline CDR1 and CDR2 sequences are DFQATT and SNEGSKA (reference sequence). The CDR3 loop spans 14 amino acids. V shed 5 bases and J 2 bases; nucleotides not matched to a gene: 4. The DNA for the CDR3 is TGCAGTGCTCCTCGGACAGGGGGCAATCAGCCCCAGCATTTT. Its protein product is CSAPRTGGNQPQHF.